One and the same sample provided the 23 T cell receptor beta chains below, sequenced in a study of T cells in Graves' hyperthyroidism and ophthalmopathy. Amplified regions were TCR beta CDR3 sequences from RNA transcripts. First-round RT-PCR of the TCR CDR3 relied on the HTBI primer set. TCRdb independently ran MiXCR on the multiplex PCR reads; one entry per CDR3 protein. The sample has more than 500,000 distinct CDR3 sequences, roughly 14% seen once. The sample comprised blood. Receptors were obtained from a woman in her thirties or forties with Graves' ophthalmopathy.

CDR3 amino acids: CASSIPSSGNPDTQYF. CDR3 nucleotides: TGTGCCAGTAGTATCCCGTCTAGCGGGAACCCAGATACGCAGTATTTT. This rearrangement joins TRBV19 to TRBJ2-3; the match to TRBD2 covers 9 bases. The trim removed 3 bases at V and 4 bases at J, leaving 8 bases unmatched. Germline lookup yields CDR1 LNHDA and CDR2 SQIVND (reference sequence). The CDR3 has 16 residues.

The gene calls are TRBV5-1 and TRBJ2-7, with no clear D. Germline lookup yields CDR1 SGHRS and CDR2 YFSETQ. V gave up 2 bases and J gave up 2 bases, with 11 bases separating them. The CDR3 is 14 amino acids. CDR3 DNA sequence: TGCGCCAGCAGCTTCGATGCAGAAGCCTACGAGCAGTACTTC. This codes for CASSFDAEAYEQYF.

This clonotype was detected ten times or more. The chain employs TRBV2 and TRBJ1-5, with D uncertain. Trimming stripped 10 bases from V and 3 bases from J, with 13 bases between. The germline CDR1 and CDR2 sequences are SNHLY and FYNNEI. This CDR3 contains 13 residues. The CDR3 region is CATAPVNNQPQHF. The CDR3 DNA sequence: TGTGCCACCGCCCCCGTGAACAATCAGCCCCAGCATTTT.

This clonotype was observed a handful of times. The chain has TRBV20-1 and TRBJ2-7; 7 positions agree with TRBD1. The length of the CDR3 is 14 residues. The junction had 16 bases not matched to a gene; V was cut back by 6 bases and J by 8 bases. Per germline, CDR1 DFQATT and CDR2 SNEGSKA (reference sequence). The CDR3 region is CSAPIPGTAEKQYF. The DNA for the CDR3 is TGCAGTGCCCCTATCCCCGGGACAGCCGAGAAGCAGTACTTC.

This clonotype occurred a few times. V is TRBV13 and J is TRBJ2-2, with 10 bases aligning to TRBD1. The CDR3 is 20 residues long. V shed 10 bases, J shed 2 bases, and the junction held 22 bases outside the gene matches. The germline V gene encodes CDR1 PRHDT and CDR2 FYEKMQ (reference sequence). Here the CDR3 DNA reads TGTGCCACCACCATAGGGACAAGATACCGGACAGGGGGTAACACCGGGGAGCTGTTTTTT. Translated: CATTIGTRYRTGGNTGELFF.

This sequence joins TRBV6-2 or TRBV6-3 and TRBJ2-7; TRBD1 or TRBD2 may be the D gene (5 bases each). CDR3 length: 15 residues. V lost 6 bases and J 1 base, leaving 16 bases between the germline ends. Per germline, CDR1 MNHEY and CDR2 SVGEGT. The CDR3 DNA reads TGTGCCAGCAGATCCGGGACGGAGAAATCCTACGAGCAGTACTTC. It encodes CASRSGTEKSYEQYF.

The table lists this clonotype with many counts. The V and J genes are TRBV12-3 or TRBV12-4 and TRBJ1-2; TRBD1 matches 7 bases. This CDR3 spans 15 amino acids. With 6 bases clipped from V and 6 bases from J, the junction kept 13 bases outside the gene matches. CDR3 coding DNA: TGTGCCAGCAGCCCACCTGGATTAGGGGGCAATGGCTACACCTTC. Its translation is CASSPPGLGGNGYTF.

This clonotype was counted at least ten times. The V call is TRBV12-3 or TRBV12-4, the J call TRBJ1-2; D is undetermined. With 4 bases removed from V and 2 bases from J, the gap between germline ends came to 5 bases. CDR3 length: 12 amino acids. This CDR3 reads CASSSINYGYTF. The CDR3 nucleotides read TGTGCCAGCAGTTCGATCAACTATGGCTACACCTTC.

This clonotype has a count of ten or more. The chain has TRBV19 and TRBJ2-5, with D unresolved. Trimming shortened V by 1 base and J by 5 bases, and 2 bases separated the two germline ends. The CDR3 is made up of 11 amino acids. CDR1 is LNHDA, CDR2 SQIVND, per germline (reference sequence). The CDR3 reads CASSIAETQYF. CDR3 DNA: TGTGCCAGTAGTATAGCCGAGACCCAGTACTTC.

In its sample, this clonotype was seen many times. A much larger clone sits a single nucleotide away, making a read error possible. This rearrangement joins TRBV2 to TRBJ2-5; D is unclear. Germline V gene sequence: CDR1 SNHLY, CDR2 FYNNEI. The CDR3 is 14 amino acids. CDR3: CASSEGHNQGTQYF. The DNA of the CDR3 is TGTGCCAGCAGTGAAGGGCACAACCAAGGGACCCAGTACTTC.

In this sample, this clonotype turned up many times. This sequence joins TRBV7-8 and TRBJ2-7, with 7 bases fitting TRBD1. This CDR3 contains 14 residues. Per the germline V gene, CDR1 is SGHVS and CDR2 is FQNEAQ. Trimming removed 0 bases from V and 3 bases from J; junction bases left unmatched: 2. The CDR3 DNA follows: TGTGCCAGCAGCTTAGCTCGACAGGGCTACGAGCAGTACTTC. It is translated as CASSLARQGYEQYF.

V is TRBV29-1 and J is TRBJ2-5; 8 bases map to TRBD1. V lost 7 bases, J lost 5 bases, and 6 bases stayed unmatched. Germline loops: CDR1 SQVTM, CDR2 ANQGSEA. The CDR3 runs 12 residues. CDR3 region: CSAARQGETQYF. In DNA form, the CDR3 reads TGCAGCGCTGCCAGACAGGGGGAGACCCAGTACTTC.

This clonotype has at least ten counts. The rearrangement uses TRBV7-3 and TRBJ2-7, with D unclear. Trimming cost V 2 bases and J 2 bases, with 10 bases left between them. This CDR3 region has 14 residues. Germline assignment: CDR1 SGHTA and CDR2 FQGTGA. DNA for the CDR3: TGTGCCAGCAGCTTAGTAGTTCGGCCCTACGAGCAGTACTTC. It is translated as CASSLVVRPYEQYF. Full variable domain (rest looked up from reference TRBV7-3 and TRBJ2-7): GAGVSQTPSNKVTEKGKYVELRCDPISGHTALYWYRQSLGQGPEFLIYFQGTGAADDSGLPNDRFFAVRPEGSVSTLKIQRTERGDSAVYLCASSLVVRPYEQYFGPGTRLTVT.

This clonotype was seen ten or more times. The CDR3 sequence is CASSQEEGRGPQHF. CDR3 DNA: TGCGCCAGCAGCCAAGAAGAAGGACGAGGGCCCCAGCATTTT. The chain joins TRBV4-1 to TRBJ1-5; D is unclear. The CDR3 extends over 14 amino acids. V was clipped by 0 bases and J by 9 bases, with 12 bases between them. Germline lookup yields CDR1 MGHRA and CDR2 YSYEKL.

This clonotype was found many times. V is TRBV10-3 and J is TRBJ2-7; TRBD1 aligns across 10 bases. The CDR3 contains 15 residues. V lost 0 bases to trimming and J lost 2 bases; unmatched junction nucleotides: 1. CDR1 is ENHRY and CDR2 is SYGVKD in the germline V gene. CDR3 in DNA: TGTGCCATCAGTGAGTCCGGACAGGGGGCCTACGAGCAGTACTTC. Its protein product is CAISESGQGAYEQYF.

This clonotype has a count of ten or more. V gene TRBV7-8 combines with J gene TRBJ2-5; the D gene could be TRBD1 or TRBD2 (5 bases each). The CDR3 spans 14 residues. Germline loops: CDR1 SGHVS, CDR2 FQNEAQ. V dropped 5 bases and J dropped 4 bases, with 14 bases sitting between them. CDR3 DNA sequence: TGTGCCAGCAGCCGCAGGACGAGGGGAGAGACCCAGTACTTC. This encodes CASSRRTRGETQYF.

This clonotype was counted ten times or more. The chain is built from TRBV29-1 and TRBJ2-4; 11 bases line up with TRBD1. From germline, CDR1 is SQVTM and CDR2 ANQGSEA. The CDR3 runs 15 residues. V trimming: 1 base; J trimming: 3 bases; junction bases outside the gene matches: 2. The CDR3 loop is CSVEGTGGGKNIQYF. The CDR3 DNA reads as TGCAGCGTTGAAGGGACAGGGGGCGGCAAAAACATTCAGTACTTC.

This clonotype was seen many times. This chain links TRBV6-5 with TRBJ2-7, with 11 bases that match TRBD2. CDR3 length: 16 amino acids. The V segment lost 2 bases and the J segment 1 base; nucleotides outside the gene matches: 4. Germline CDR1 reads MNHEY; CDR2 reads SVGAGI. The CDR3 loop reads CASSYLGTSGSYEQYF. The CDR3 nucleotides read TGTGCCAGCAGTTACCTTGGGACTAGCGGATCCTACGAGCAGTACTTC.

This clonotype was seen ten or more times. The chain links TRBV12-3 or TRBV12-4 to TRBJ1-2, with a possible D match to TRBD1 (6 bases). The CDR3 is 12 amino acids. The germline V and J ends were trimmed by 1 base and 14 bases, with 14 bases remaining between them. DNA of the CDR3: TGTGCCAGCAGTTTAGAGGGGGGGTGGGGGACCTTC. This codes for CASSLEGGWGTF.

This clonotype was detected many times. J is TRBJ2-5 and V is TRBV20-1; 9 bases match TRBD2. The V and J ends lost 7 bases and 5 bases, in that order; junction bases with no gene match: 5. The CDR3 covers 12 residues. CDR1 and CDR2 from the germline V gene are DFQATT and SNEGSKA (reference sequence). In DNA form, the CDR3 reads TGCAGTGTAGCGGGAGTGGAGGAGACCCAGTACTTC. Its protein is CSVAGVEETQYF.

This clonotype was seen many times. The chain is built from TRBV12-3 or TRBV12-4 and TRBJ1-1, with D possibly TRBD1 on 5 matching bases. With 10 bases removed from V and 1 base from J, the gap between germline ends came to 10 bases. CDR3 size: 12 residues. The CDR3 spells CATRDGNTEAFF. The CDR3 DNA is TGTGCCACCAGGGACGGGAACACTGAAGCTTTCTTT.

The rearrangement uses TRBV7-9 and TRBJ2-5; the D is unclear. Per the germline V gene, CDR1 is SEHNR and CDR2 is FQNEAQ (reference sequence). Trimming pared 6 bases from V and 5 bases from J, leaving 13 bases between. The CDR3 totals 13 residues. The CDR3 region is CASSPPWQETQYF. The CDR3 DNA reads TGTGCCAGCAGTCCGCCATGGCAGGAGACCCAGTACTTC.

In this sample, this clonotype turned up a few times. The chain recombines TRBV11-2 with TRBJ2-5; tentative D call: TRBD1 (6 bases). The CDR3 is 15 residues long. CDR1 is SGHAT, CDR2 FQNNGV, per germline. The ends were cut back, 5 bases at V and 1 base at J, with 14 bases in the middle. The CDR3 loop is CASSTVDRFQETQYF. CDR3 coding DNA: TGTGCCAGCAGCACTGTCGACAGGTTCCAAGAGACCCAGTACTTC.